This T cell receptor beta chain derives from a study of cytomegalovirus exposure and HLA in healthy donors. Whole-study context: Most donors, about 82% of a few hundred genotyped, fell in the Caucasian-associated ancestry cluster.

V was pared by 7 bases and J by 8 bases, with 18 bases of the junction left unmatched. Germline loops: CDR1 SQVTM, CDR2 ANQGSEA. CDR3 length: 17 amino acids. Findings and limits, study-wide: Associated with cytomegalovirus, according to the listing, were 150 to 200 TCR beta chains.

Primers for the PCR totalled 60 Vbeta and 13 Jbeta. The repertoire was sequenced with immunoSEQ multiplex PCR; TCRdb's copy has only in-frame clones and lacks some. The sample has more than 150,000 clones, more than 70% seen once. The donors were healthy bone marrow donors. In regard to this clone: Antigen unknown.

This sequence was found in a girl between 10 and 17 years old in good health and CMV-seropositive. Specimen: PBMCs. The chain carries TRBV29-1 and TRBJ2-1, with 12 bases aligning to TRBD2. The CDR3 reads CSAMPAGLAGGGYEQFF. Written as DNA, the CDR3 is TGCAGCGCCATGCCGGCGGGGCTAGCGGGAGGGGGGTATGAGCAGTTCTTC.